Presented here are 22 T cell receptor beta chains from one specimen sequenced in a study of T cells in Graves' hyperthyroidism and ophthalmopathy. RNA transcripts served as the template for amplifying TCR beta CDR3 regions. A set of HTBI primers served as the primers for a first-round RT-PCR of the TCR CDR3. TCRdb itself ran the multiplex PCR reads through MiXCR, one entry per CDR3 protein. The sample yields hundreds of thousands of distinct CDR3 sequences, 45% seen once. The sequencing input was peripheral blood or thyroid tissue (not recorded which). These receptors originate from an adult man with Graves' disease, either hyperthyroidism or ophthalmopathy (not recorded which).

V and J are TRBV15 and TRBJ2-7; D is perhaps TRBD1 (8 bases). V was trimmed by 9 bases and J by 3 bases, leaving 15 bases between them. There are 13 residues in the CDR3. In germline, CDR1 is LNHNV, CDR2 YYDKDF (reference sequence). CDR3 protein: CATRGDRNYEQYF. The DNA for the CDR3 is TGTGCCACACGGGGGGACAGGAACTACGAGCAGTACTTC.

In regard to this clonotype: This may be a read error: a much more frequent sequence differs by one nucleotide. Here the CDR3 DNA reads TGCGGCGTTGAGGTTCTGGACCAGAGTGGCTACACCTTC. The encoded protein is CGVEVLDQSGYTF. The chain recombines TRBV29-1 with TRBJ1-2; the D is unclear. Germline CDR1 reads SQVTM; CDR2 reads ANQGSEA. The CDR3 extends over 13 amino acids.

The chain carries TRBV7-2 and TRBJ1-2; maybe TRBD1 (6 bases). The V end was cut by 5 bases, the J end by 4 bases, with 23 bases between. Per the germline V gene, CDR1 is SGHTA and CDR2 is FQGNSA. The CDR3 covers 17 residues. The DNA of the CDR3 is TGTGCCAGCAGCCAAACCGCCGTGACAGGAAGCCCCTATGGCTACACCTTC. This sequence encodes CASSQTAVTGSPYGYTF.

This sequence joins TRBV29-1 and TRBJ1-5, with 10 positions matching TRBD1. CDR3 length: 13 residues. Germline V gene data show CDR1 as SQVTM and CDR2 as ANQGSEA. Trimming took 7 bases from V and 4 from J; bases not matched to a gene: 4. The DNA for the CDR3 is TGCAGCGGGGACAGGGGACGAAATCAGCCCCAGCATTTT. It translates to CSGDRGRNQPQHF. Using reference TRBV29-1 and TRBJ1-5 for the parts outside the CDR3, the full variable domain is SAVISQKPSRDICQRGTSLTIQCQVDSQVTMMFWYRQQPGQSLTLIATANQGSEATYESGFVIDKFPISRPNLTFSTLTVSNMSPEDSSIYLCSGDRGRNQPQHFGDGTRLSIL.

The DNA for the CDR3 is TGTGCCAGCAGCGTAGGCCGTTTGGGACAGGAGGAGACCCAGTACTTC. Protein product: CASSVGRLGQEETQYF. J is TRBJ2-5 and V is TRBV9, with TRBD1 matching 8 bases. The germline V gene encodes CDR1 SGDLS and CDR2 YYNGEE. Germline trimming cut 0 bases from V and 5 bases from J; bases unmatched to any gene: 9. There are 16 residues in the CDR3.

The chain is built from TRBV6-1 and TRBJ1-6, with D hard to call. Between the trimmed V and J ends, which lost 2 bases and 7 bases, there was a span of 12 bases. Germline loops: CDR1 MNHNS, CDR2 SASEGT. The CDR3 is made up of 15 amino acids. CDR3 region: CASSEHRGHNSPLHF. The CDR3, as DNA: TGTGCCAGCAGTGAACACCGGGGTCACAATTCACCCCTCCACTTT.

This rearrangement joins TRBV7-9 to TRBJ1-1, with 8 bases that match TRBD1. Germline V gives CDR1 SEHNR, CDR2 FQNEAQ (reference sequence). V shed 6 bases and J 2 bases; nucleotides not matched to a gene: 5. CDR3 length: 14 residues. The CDR3 spells CASRRTGHNTEAFF. The CDR3 nucleotides are TGTGCCAGCAGACGGACAGGGCATAACACTGAAGCTTTCTTT.

The DNA of the CDR3 is TGTGCCAGCAGCCCAGGGGTGGATTGGGGCTACACCTTC. Translated: CASSPGVDWGYTF. The rearrangement uses TRBV2 and TRBJ1-2, with D possibly being TRBD1 (6 bases). Germline V CDR1 and CDR2: SNHLY, FYNNEI. The CDR3 consists of 13 residues. Trimming stripped 6 bases from V and 8 bases from J, with 16 bases between.

This clonotype was found many times. V usage is TRBV10-3 and J usage is TRBJ1-1; TRBD1 might be the D (5 bases). V was clipped by 5 bases and J by 1 base, with 8 bases between them. Germline-derived CDR1 and CDR2 are ENHRY and SYGVKD. CDR3 size: 13 residues. Written as DNA, the CDR3 is TGTGCCATCAGTCGACAGCAGAACACTGAAGCTTTCTTT. Protein sequence: CAISRQQNTEAFF.

This clonotype has a single count. The rearrangement links TRBV7-8 to TRBJ2-2; the D is unclear. The germline V gene encodes CDR1 SGHVS and CDR2 FQNEAQ. V lost 0 bases, J lost 7 bases, and 12 bases lay in between. The CDR3 is 15 residues long. CDR3 nucleotide sequence: TGTGCCAGCAGCTTAGCGCCAGGCCGGGTCGGGGAGCTGTTTTTT. Its translation: CASSLAPGRVGELFF.

The chain uses TRBV14 and TRBJ2-2; weak D call: TRBD2 (5 bases). Germline V gene data show CDR1 as SGHDN and CDR2 as FVKESK. This CDR3 spans 14 amino acids. The V and J ends lost 2 bases and 7 bases respectively, with 11 bases between them. CDR3 in amino acids: CASSQLTGIGELFF. The DNA for the CDR3 is TGTGCCAGCAGCCAACTCACCGGGATCGGGGAGCTGTTTTTT.

This clonotype has a handful of counts. J is TRBJ2-6 and V is TRBV5-1; TRBD1 matches 8 bases. The CDR3 covers 17 residues. J was trimmed by 0 bases and V by 5 bases; bases with no gene match: 7. Per the germline V gene, CDR1 is SGHRS and CDR2 is YFSETQ. The CDR3 DNA follows: TGCGCCAGCAGGCTGGGACAGGTAACCTCTGGGGCCAACGTCCTGACTTTC. It translates to CASRLGQVTSGANVLTF.

This clonotype has a handful of counts. The chain is built from TRBV5-1 and TRBJ2-3; D is ambiguous. This CDR3 has 9 amino acids. The V and J ends lost 2 bases and 12 bases respectively, with 4 bases between them. Germline CDR1 SGHRS, CDR2 YFSETQ. The chain's CDR3 is CASSFIQYF. The CDR3 DNA is TGCGCCAGCAGCTTTATTCAGTATTTT. Full variable domain (outside the CDR3, taken from reference TRBV5-1 and TRBJ2-3): KAGVTQTPRYLIKTRGQQVTLSCSPISGHRSVSWYQQTPGQGLQFLFEYFSETQRNKGNFPGRFSGRQFSNSRSEMNVSTLELGDSALYLCASSFIQYFGPGTRLTVL.

This sequence joins TRBV2 and TRBJ2-7; the D call may be TRBD1 or TRBD2 (5 bases each). CDR3 size: 16 residues. Trimming shortened V by 5 bases and J by 3 bases, and 20 bases separated the two germline ends. Looked up from germline, CDR1 is SNHLY and CDR2 is FYNNEI. In nucleotides, the CDR3 is TGTGCCAGCAGTTCCCGGGGACGGCGGGTGGGCTACGAGCAGTACTTC. Protein sequence: CASSSRGRRVGYEQYF.

The chain has TRBV20-1 and TRBJ2-7; TRBD2 agrees at 9 bases. Germline V gene lookup returns CDR1 DFQATT and CDR2 SNEGSKA (reference sequence). The trim removed 5 bases at V and 2 bases at J, leaving 7 bases unmatched. CDR3 size: 14 residues. As DNA, the CDR3 is TGCAGTGCTTCCCTCCCTAGCGGGGCCTACGAGCAGTACTTC. It is translated as CSASLPSGAYEQYF.

On this clonotype itself: A much larger clone lies a single base off, so this may be a read error. This chain uses TRBV6-1 with TRBJ2-7, with D maybe TRBD1 (5 bases). The CDR3 sequence is 15 residues long. From germline, CDR1 is MNHNS and CDR2 SASEGT. The V and J ends lost 6 bases and 7 bases respectively, with 22 bases between them. The CDR3: CASSLSGLQGIEQYF. The CDR3 region has the DNA TGTGCCAGCAGCCTTTCCGGGCTCCAGGGAATTGAGCAGTACTTC.

This clonotype was observed at least ten times. In DNA, the CDR3 is TGCGCCAGCAGGGTCGGACAGACGACGGTCGAGCAGTACTTC. Protein sequence: CASRVGQTTVEQYF. The chain is built from TRBV10-2 and TRBJ2-7; a weak D match, TRBD1 (6 bases). V lost 6 bases to trimming and J lost 6 bases, with 18 bases between them. The CDR3 runs to 14 residues. Germline assignment: CDR1 WSHSY and CDR2 SAAADI.

This clonotype was counted between two and nine times. The chain is built from TRBV2 and TRBJ2-7; 7 nucleotides match TRBD1. V lost 10 bases and J lost 2; bases outside the gene matches: 8. The CDR3 runs to 13 residues. Germline values: CDR1 SNHLY, CDR2 FYNNEI. The CDR3 DNA reads as TGTGCCACCCTCCGGGACAGCACCTACGAGCAGTACTTC. Amino acids: CATLRDSTYEQYF.

The gene calls are TRBV10-2 and TRBJ1-4; 8 bases are a match to TRBD1. J was trimmed by 6 bases and V by 2 bases; bases with no gene match: 8. There are 16 residues in the CDR3. CDR1 is WSHSY and CDR2 is SAAADI in the germline V gene. CDR3 nucleotide sequence: TGCGCCAGCAGTGAGGCCAGACAGGGGTGGGATGAAAAACTGTTTTTT. Its translation is CASSEARQGWDEKLFF.

The J gene is TRBJ1-4, the V gene TRBV10-3; TRBD1 agrees at 9 bases. Per the germline V gene, CDR1 is ENHRY and CDR2 is SYGVKD. This CDR3 comprises 13 residues. Unmatched junction bases numbered 7, after V lost 10 bases and J lost 7 bases. DNA of the CDR3: TGTGCCACCGCCGGGACAGGGTTTGAAAAACTGTTTTTT. Translated, it gives CATAGTGFEKLFF.

J is TRBJ1-5 and V is TRBV2; TRBD1 might be the D (6 bases). The germline V and J ends were trimmed by 5 bases and 6 bases, with 14 bases remaining between them. This CDR3 has 14 residues. Germline V gene lookup returns CDR1 SNHLY and CDR2 FYNNEI. CDR3 protein: CASSQNTGSQPQHF. The CDR3 nucleotides read TGTGCCAGCAGTCAAAATACAGGGAGTCAGCCCCAGCATTTT.

This rearrangement joins TRBV20-1 to TRBJ1-4, with D possibly TRBD1 on 5 matching bases. The V gene lost 6 bases and the J gene lost 8 bases, with 19 bases spanning the gap. The V gene's germline CDR1 is DFQATT and CDR2 SNEGSKA (reference sequence). The CDR3 contains 14 residues. As DNA, the CDR3 is TGCAGTGCCTTCCCGACTAGCGGGGGAGAAAAACTGTTTTTT. It is translated as CSAFPTSGGEKLFF.